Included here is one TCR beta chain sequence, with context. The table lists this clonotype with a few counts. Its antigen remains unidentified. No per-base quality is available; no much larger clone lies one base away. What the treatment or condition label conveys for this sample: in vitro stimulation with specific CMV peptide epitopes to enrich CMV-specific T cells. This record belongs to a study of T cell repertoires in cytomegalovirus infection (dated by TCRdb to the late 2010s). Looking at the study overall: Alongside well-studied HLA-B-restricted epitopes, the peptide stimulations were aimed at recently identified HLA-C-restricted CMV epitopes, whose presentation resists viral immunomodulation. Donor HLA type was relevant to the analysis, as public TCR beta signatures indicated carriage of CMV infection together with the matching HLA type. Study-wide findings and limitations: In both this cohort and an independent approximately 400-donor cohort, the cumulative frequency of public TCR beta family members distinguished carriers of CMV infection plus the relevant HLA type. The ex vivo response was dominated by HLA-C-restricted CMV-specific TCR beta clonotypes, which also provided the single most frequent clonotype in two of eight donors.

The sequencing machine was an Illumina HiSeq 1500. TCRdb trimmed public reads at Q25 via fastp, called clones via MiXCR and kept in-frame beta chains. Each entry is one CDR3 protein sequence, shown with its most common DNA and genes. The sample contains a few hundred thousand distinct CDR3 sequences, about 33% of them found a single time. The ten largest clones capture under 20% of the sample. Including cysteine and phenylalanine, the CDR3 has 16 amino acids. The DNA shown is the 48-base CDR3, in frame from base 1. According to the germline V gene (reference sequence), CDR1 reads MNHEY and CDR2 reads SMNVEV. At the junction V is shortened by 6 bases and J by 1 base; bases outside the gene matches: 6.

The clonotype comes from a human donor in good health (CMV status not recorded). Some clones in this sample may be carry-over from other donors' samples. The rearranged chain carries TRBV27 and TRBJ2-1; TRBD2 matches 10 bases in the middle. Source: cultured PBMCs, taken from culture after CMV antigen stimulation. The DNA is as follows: TGTGCCAGCAGGGGACTAGCGACCAATTCCTACAATGAGCAGTTCTTC. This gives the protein CASRGLATNSYNEQFF.